This TCR beta chain derives from a study of OX40 agonist ivuxolimab in advanced cancers. The CDR3 has 15 residues. Germline-derived CDR1 and CDR2 are MNHEY and SVGAGI. J gave up 2 bases and V 1 base, and 2 bases lay outside the gene matches. Study-wide results and limits: Specificity for antigen went undetermined in the expanded peripheral T cells.

Using immunoSEQ multiplex PCR, the repertoire was profiled, and TCRdb retains in-frame clones only, with some absent. The sample records 70,000 to 95,000 clones, roughly 88% being singletons. Concerning this clone itself: Antigen: not known.

The V call is TRBV6-5, the J call TRBJ2-7; 10 bases are a match to TRBD1. This clonotype originated in an adult with an advanced solid tumor such as melanoma, head and neck, liver or kidney cancer. This specimen was CD4+ or CD8+ T cells sorted from blood, taken in a trial of the OX40 agonist ivuxolimab. The DNA of the CDR3 is TGTGCCAGCAGTTACTTAGGACAGGGGGCCTACGAGCAGTACTTC. Protein: CASSYLGQGAYEQYF.